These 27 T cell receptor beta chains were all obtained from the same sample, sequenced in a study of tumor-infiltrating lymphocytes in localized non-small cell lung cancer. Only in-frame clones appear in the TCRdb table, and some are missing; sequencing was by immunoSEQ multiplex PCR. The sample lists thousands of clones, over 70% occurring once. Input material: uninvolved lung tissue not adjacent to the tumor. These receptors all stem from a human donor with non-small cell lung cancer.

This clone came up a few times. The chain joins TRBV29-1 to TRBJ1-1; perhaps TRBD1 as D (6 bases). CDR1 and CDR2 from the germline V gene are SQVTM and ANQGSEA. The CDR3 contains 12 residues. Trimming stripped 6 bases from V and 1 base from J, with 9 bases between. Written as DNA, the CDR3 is TGCAGCGTCGGACAGAAGAACACTGAAGCTTTCTTT. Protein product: CSVGQKNTEAFF.

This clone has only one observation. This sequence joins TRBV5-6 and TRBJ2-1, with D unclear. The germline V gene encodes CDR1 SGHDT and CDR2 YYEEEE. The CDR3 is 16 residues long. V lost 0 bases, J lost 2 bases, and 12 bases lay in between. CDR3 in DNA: TGTGCCAGCAGCTTGGTTCCTCCCCAGCCCTACAATGAGCAGTTCTTC. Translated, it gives CASSLVPPQPYNEQFF.

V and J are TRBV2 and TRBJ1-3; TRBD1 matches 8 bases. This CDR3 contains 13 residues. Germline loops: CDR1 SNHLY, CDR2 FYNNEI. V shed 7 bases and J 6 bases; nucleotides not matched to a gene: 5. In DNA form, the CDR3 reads TGTGCCAGCAATCTGGACAGGGAAAACACCATATATTTT. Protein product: CASNLDRENTIYF.

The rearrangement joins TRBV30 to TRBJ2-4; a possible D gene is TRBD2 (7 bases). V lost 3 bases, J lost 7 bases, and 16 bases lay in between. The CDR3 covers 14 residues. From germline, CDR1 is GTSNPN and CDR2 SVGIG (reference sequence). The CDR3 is CAWSSRGRGNIQYF. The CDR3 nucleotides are TGTGCCTGGAGCTCCCGAGGGAGGGGGAACATTCAGTACTTC.

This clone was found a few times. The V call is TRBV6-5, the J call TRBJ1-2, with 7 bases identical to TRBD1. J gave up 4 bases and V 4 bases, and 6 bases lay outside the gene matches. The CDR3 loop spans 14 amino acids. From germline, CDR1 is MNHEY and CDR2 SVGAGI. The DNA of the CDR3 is TGTGCCAGCAGTTCCACAGGGGATACCTATGGCTACACCTTC. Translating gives CASSSTGDTYGYTF.

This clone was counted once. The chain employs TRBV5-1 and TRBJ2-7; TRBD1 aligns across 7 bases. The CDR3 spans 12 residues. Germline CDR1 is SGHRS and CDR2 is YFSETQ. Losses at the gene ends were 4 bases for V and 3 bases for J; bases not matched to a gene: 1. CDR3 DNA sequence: TGCGCCAGCAGCAGGGACAGCTACGAGCAGTACTTC. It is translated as CASSRDSYEQYF.

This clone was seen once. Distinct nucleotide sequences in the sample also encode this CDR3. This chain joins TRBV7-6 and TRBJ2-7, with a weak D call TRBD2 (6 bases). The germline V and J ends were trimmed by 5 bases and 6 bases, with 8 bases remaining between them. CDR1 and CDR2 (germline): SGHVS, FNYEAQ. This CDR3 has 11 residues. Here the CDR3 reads CASSHGSEQYF. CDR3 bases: TGTGCCAGCAGCCACGGGAGCGAGCAGTACTTC.

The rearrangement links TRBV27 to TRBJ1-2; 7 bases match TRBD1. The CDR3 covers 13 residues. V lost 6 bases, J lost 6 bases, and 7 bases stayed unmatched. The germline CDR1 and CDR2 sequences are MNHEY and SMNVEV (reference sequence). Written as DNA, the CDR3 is TGTGCCAGCAGGCCGACAGGGAAGCATGGCTACACCTTC. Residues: CASRPTGKHGYTF.

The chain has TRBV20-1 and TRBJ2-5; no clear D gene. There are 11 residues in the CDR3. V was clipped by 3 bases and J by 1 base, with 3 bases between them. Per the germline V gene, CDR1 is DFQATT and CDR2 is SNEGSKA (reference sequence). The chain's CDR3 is CSARFQETQYF. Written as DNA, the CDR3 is TGCAGTGCTAGGTTCCAAGAGACCCAGTACTTC.

The CDR3 loop is CASSLWTGGRSGEKLFF. The CDR3 DNA is TGCGCCAGCAGTTTATGGACAGGGGGCCGTAGTGGGGAAAAACTGTTTTTT. V and J are TRBV10-2 and TRBJ1-4; 11 positions match TRBD1. Unmatched junction bases numbered 13, after V lost 5 bases and J lost 8 bases. This CDR3 comprises 17 residues. The germline V gene has CDR1 WSHSY and CDR2 SAAADI.

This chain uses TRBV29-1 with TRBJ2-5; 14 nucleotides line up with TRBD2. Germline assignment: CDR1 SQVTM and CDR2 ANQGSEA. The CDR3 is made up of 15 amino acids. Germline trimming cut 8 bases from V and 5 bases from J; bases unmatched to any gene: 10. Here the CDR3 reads CSSRPGTSGSETQYF. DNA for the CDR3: TGCAGCTCCAGACCCGGGACTAGCGGGAGTGAGACCCAGTACTTC.

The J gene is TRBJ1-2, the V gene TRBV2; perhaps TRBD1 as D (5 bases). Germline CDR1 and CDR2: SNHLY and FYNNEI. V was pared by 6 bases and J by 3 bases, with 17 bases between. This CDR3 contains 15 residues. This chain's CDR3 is CASRGPGAVDYGYTF. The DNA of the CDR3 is TGTGCCAGCAGGGGGCCCGGGGCTGTAGACTATGGCTACACCTTC.

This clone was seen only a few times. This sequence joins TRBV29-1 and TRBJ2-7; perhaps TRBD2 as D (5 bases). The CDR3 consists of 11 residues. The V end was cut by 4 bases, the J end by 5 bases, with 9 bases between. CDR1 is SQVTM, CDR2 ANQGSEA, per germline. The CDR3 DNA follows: TGCAGCGTTGCTAGCACTAACGAGCAGTACTTC. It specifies CSVASTNEQYF.

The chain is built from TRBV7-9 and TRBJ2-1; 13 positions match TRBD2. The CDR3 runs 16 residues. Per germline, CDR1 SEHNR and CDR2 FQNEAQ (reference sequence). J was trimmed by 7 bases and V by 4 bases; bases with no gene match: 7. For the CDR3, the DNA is TGTGCCAGCAGCTCTACTAGCGGGAGGGCAAAGAATGAGCAGTTCTTC. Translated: CASSSTSGRAKNEQFF.

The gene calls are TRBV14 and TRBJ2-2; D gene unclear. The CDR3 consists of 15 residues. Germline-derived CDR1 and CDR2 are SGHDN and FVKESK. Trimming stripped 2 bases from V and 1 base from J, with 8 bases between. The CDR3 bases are TGTGCCAGCAGCCAATTGAACTGGAACACCGGGGAGCTGTTTTTT. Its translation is CASSQLNWNTGELFF.

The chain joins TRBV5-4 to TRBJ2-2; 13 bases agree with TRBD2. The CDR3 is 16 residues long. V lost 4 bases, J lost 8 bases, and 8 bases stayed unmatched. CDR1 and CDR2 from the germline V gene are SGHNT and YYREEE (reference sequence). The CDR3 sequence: CASSIRTSGSPGELFF. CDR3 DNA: TGTGCCAGCAGCATAAGGACTAGCGGGAGCCCTGGGGAGCTGTTTTTT.

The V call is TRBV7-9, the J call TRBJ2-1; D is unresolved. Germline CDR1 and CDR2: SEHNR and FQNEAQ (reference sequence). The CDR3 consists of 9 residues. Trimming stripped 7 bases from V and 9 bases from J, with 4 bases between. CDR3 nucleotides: TGTGCCAGCAAGGCTGAGCAGTTCTTC. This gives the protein CASKAEQFF.

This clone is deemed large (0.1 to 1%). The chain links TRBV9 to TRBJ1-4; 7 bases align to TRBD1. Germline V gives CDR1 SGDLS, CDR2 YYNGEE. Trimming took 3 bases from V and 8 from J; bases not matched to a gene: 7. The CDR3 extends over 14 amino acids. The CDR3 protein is CASSAQDREEKLFF. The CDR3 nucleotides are TGTGCCAGCAGCGCCCAAGACAGGGAGGAAAAACTGTTTTTT.

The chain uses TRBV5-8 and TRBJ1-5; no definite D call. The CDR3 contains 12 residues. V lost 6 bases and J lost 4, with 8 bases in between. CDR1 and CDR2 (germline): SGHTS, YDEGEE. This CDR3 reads CASNSRNQPQHF. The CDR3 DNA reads TGTGCCAGCAACTCCAGGAATCAGCCCCAGCATTTT.

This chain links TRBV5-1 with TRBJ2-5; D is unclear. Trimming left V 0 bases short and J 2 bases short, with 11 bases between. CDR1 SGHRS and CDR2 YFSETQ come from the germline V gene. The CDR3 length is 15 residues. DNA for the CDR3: TGCGCCAGCAGCTTGGCCGCGATGGTGCAAGAGACCCAGTACTTC. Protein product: CASSLAAMVQETQYF.

CDR3 amino acids: CASSSRTSGRAYEQYF. In DNA form, the CDR3 reads TGTGCCAGCAGCAGCAGGACTAGCGGGAGGGCCTACGAGCAGTACTTC. The chain employs TRBV7-2 and TRBJ2-7, with 15 bases aligning to TRBD2. Germline V gene data show CDR1 as SGHTA and CDR2 as FQGNSA. Losses at the gene ends were 5 bases for V and 2 bases for J; bases not matched to a gene: 4. The CDR3 contains 16 residues.

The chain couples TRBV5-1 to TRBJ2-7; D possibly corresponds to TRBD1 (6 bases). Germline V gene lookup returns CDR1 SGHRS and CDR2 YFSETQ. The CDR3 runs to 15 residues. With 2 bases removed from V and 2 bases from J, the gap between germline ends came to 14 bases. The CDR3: CASSLTPQGTYEQYF. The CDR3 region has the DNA TGCGCCAGCAGCTTAACCCCACAGGGAACCTACGAGCAGTACTTC.

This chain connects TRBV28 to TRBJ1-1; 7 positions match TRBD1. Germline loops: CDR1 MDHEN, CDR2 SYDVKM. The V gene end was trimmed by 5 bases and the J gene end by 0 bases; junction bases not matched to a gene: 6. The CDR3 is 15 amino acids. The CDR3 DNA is TGTGCCAGCAGTGCCGCAGACAGGGTGAACACTGAAGCTTTCTTT. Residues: CASSAADRVNTEAFF. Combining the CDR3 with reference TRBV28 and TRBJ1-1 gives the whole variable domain DVKVTQSSRYLVKRTGEKVFLECVQDMDHENMFWYRQDPGLGLRLIYFSYDVKMKEKGDIPEGYSVSREKKERFSLILESASTNQTSMYLCASSAADRVNTEAFFGQGTRLTVV.

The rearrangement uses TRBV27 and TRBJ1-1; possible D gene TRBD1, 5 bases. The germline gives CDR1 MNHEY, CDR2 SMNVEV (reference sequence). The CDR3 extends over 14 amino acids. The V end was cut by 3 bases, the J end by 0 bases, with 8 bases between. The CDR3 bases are TGTGCCAGCAGTTTCGGGACCATGAACACTGAAGCTTTCTTT. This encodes CASSFGTMNTEAFF.

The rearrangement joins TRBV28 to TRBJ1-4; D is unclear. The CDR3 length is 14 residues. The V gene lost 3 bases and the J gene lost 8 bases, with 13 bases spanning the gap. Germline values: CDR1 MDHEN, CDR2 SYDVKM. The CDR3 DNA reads TGTGCCAGCAGTTTTACAGCATTAAGAGAAAAACTGTTTTTT. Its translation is CASSFTALREKLFF.

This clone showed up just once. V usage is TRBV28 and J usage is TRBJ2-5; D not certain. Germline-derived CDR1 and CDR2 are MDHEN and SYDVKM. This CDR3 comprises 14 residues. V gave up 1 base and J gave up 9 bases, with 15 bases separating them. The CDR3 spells CASSLLGLGRAQYF. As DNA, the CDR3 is TGTGCCAGCAGTTTATTAGGTTTAGGGCGAGCCCAGTACTTC.

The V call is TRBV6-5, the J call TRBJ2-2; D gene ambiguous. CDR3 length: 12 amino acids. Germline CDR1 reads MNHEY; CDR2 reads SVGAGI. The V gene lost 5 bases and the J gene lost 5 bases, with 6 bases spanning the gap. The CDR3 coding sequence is TGTGCCAGCAGTCTCGGTACCGGGGAGCTGTTTTTT. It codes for CASSLGTGELFF.